This T cell receptor beta chain was sequenced for a study of early T cells in non-severe SARS-CoV-2 infection. Study context: It was bulk RNA from unsorted whole blood that was sequenced, and the chains were unpaired. Study-wide results and caveats: CD4 and private specificities were missed by VDJdb matching, which favored anti-spike CD8 responses.

This clonotype was seen repeatedly, ten times or more. Its specificity is unknown. Per germline, CDR1 MNHNS and CDR2 SASEGT. Trimming cost V 7 bases and J 1 base, with 7 bases left between them. This CDR3 has 12 residues. Unique molecular identifier tags were affixed to discrete cDNA molecules. TCRdb analysed the 5' RACE reads with MiXCR anew, one entry per CDR3 protein. Seen here are tens of thousands of distinct CDR3 sequences, around 8.5% observed once, and the top ten hold around 20%. The sequence derives from an adult who was a healthcare worker with PCR-confirmed SARS-CoV-2 infection or an uninfected control (not recorded which). The material sequenced was whole blood. The chain couples TRBV6-1 to TRBJ1-1, with D unresolved. CDR3 in DNA: TGTGCCAGCACCGGGTGGAACACTGAAGCTTTCTTT. As protein: CASTGWNTEAFF.